This T cell receptor (beta chain) stems from a study of T cell repertoires in aging, cancer and after chemotherapy. Of note for this clonotype: The antigen is not known.

Study-level results: The repertoire data cannot show anything about immunological memory following chemotherapy. Healthy donors lost TCR diversity with age mainly through richness, cancer patients through richness and evenness.

Per the germline V gene, CDR1 is MNHEY and CDR2 is SVGAGI. V lost 7 bases and J 10 bases, leaving 20 bases between the germline ends. The CDR3 is 15 residues long. The template was genomic DNA from peripheral blood, not RNA. Multiplex touch-down PCR with TRB-A/B primers amplified rearranged V-D-J TRB sequences. A single record per CDR3 protein comes from TCRdb applying MiXCR to the multiplex PCR reads. There are over 1,500 distinct CDR3 sequences in the sample; approximately 28% occur only once, and 40% to 60% lies in the top ten. The chain combines TRBV6-5 with TRBJ1-6; tentative D call: TRBD1 (5 bases). Material: blood. This TCR derives from a human donor with a solid tumor. The CDR3 nucleotides are TGTGCCAGCAACCTCGGGGGGTCCAGAGAGTCACCCCTCCACTTT. It is translated as CASNLGGSRESPLHF.